The 9 T cell receptor beta chains presented below share a single source sample, sequenced in a study of T cell responses to AZD1222 COVID-19 vaccine (dated by TCRdb to the early 2020s). Interpreted using the paper, the time point label stands for: about 28 days (+/-7) after the second vaccine dose. The intended sense of this specimen's treatment or condition label: meningococcal conjugate vaccine given as trial control. The library was built by means of the immunoSEQ multiplex PCR assay. Imported from immuneACCESS, the table was reduced by TCRdb to in-frame sequences with V and J called. These copies leave out some clones; in studies compared against another copy, an unresolved V gene accounts for under half, and the cause of the remainder is not known. The sample table contains tens of thousands of clones; only one count was recorded for about nine tenths of them. 8% to 10% of the sample is taken by the ten largest.

This specimen consisted of peripheral blood, obtained 28 days after the second dose of the MenACWY control vaccine. The receptor set was obtained from an adult who received the MenACWY meningococcal vaccine as a control.

This chain links TRBV18 with TRBJ1-6, with 8 bases identical to TRBD1. The CDR3 runs to 15 residues. Per the germline V gene, CDR1 is KGHSH and CDR2 is LQKENI. J was trimmed by 9 bases and V by 3 bases; bases with no gene match: 7. CDR3 in DNA: TGTGCCAGCTCACCCACGACAGGGGTTTTTTCACCCCTCCACTTT. Translated, it gives CASSPTTGVFSPLHF.

J is TRBJ1-1 and V is TRBV7-2; unclear D gene. The CDR3 has 15 amino acids. CDR1 and CDR2 (germline): SGHTA, FQGNSA. Trimming took 5 bases from V and 4 from J, leaving 17 bases between them. The CDR3 sequence is CASSPLVRVSTEAFF. For the CDR3, the DNA is TGTGCCAGCAGCCCCTTGGTGAGAGTCAGCACTGAAGCTTTCTTT.

This chain links TRBV7-2 with TRBJ2-7, with D maybe TRBD1 (5 bases). The CDR3 totals 13 residues. Germline loops: CDR1 SGHTA, CDR2 FQGNSA. With 1 base removed from V and 5 bases from J, the gap between germline ends came to 9 bases. The CDR3 region is CASSLGRQNEQYF. The DNA of the CDR3 is TGTGCCAGCAGCTTAGGTCGACAGAACGAGCAGTACTTC.

The rearrangement joins TRBV19 to TRBJ2-2, with D possibly TRBD1 on 6 matching bases. V was trimmed by 2 bases and J by 0 bases, leaving 16 bases between them. The CDR3 loop spans 18 amino acids. The germline gives CDR1 LNHDA, CDR2 SQIVND (reference sequence). CDR3 sequence (DNA): TGTGCCAGTAGTATACCCGGCAGGGGCGTTGCGAACACCGGGGAGCTGTTTTTT. It codes for CASSIPGRGVANTGELFF.

A note on this clone: Other DNA sequences in the same sample also yield this CDR3. The CDR3 DNA follows: TGTGCCTGGAGTGTAAGCGGGGGGGCTTATGAGCAGTTCTTC. Protein product: CAWSVSGGAYEQFF. The V and J genes are TRBV30 and TRBJ2-1, with 10 bases that match TRBD2. This CDR3 comprises 14 residues. V dropped 0 bases and J dropped 8; count of bases not matched to a gene: 4. Germline CDR1 is GTSNPN and CDR2 is SVGIG (reference sequence).

The chain is built from TRBV6-6 and TRBJ1-4, with D uncertain. The CDR3 covers 13 residues. V gave up 9 bases and J gave up 5 bases, with 13 bases separating them. CDR1 is MNHNY, CDR2 SVGAGI, per germline (reference sequence). The CDR3 DNA follows: TGTGCCAGTCACCCCCCGGACAATGAAAAACTGTTTTTT. Translation: CASHPPDNEKLFF.

As regards this clone: At the DNA level, this CDR3 is encoded by other sequences in the same sample as well. The chain has TRBV6-1 and TRBJ1-5; no firm D call. Trimming took 0 bases from V and 7 from J, leaving 4 bases between them. This CDR3 is 12 amino acids long. Germline CDR1 is MNHNS and CDR2 is SASEGT. The CDR3 nucleotides are TGTGCCAGCAGTGAAGCACGGCAGCCCCAGCATTTT. Residues: CASSEARQPQHF.

The chain uses TRBV6-5 and TRBJ1-2; possible D gene TRBD1, 6 bases. V was clipped by 5 bases and J by 5 bases, with 18 bases between them. Germline CDR1 reads MNHEY; CDR2 reads SVGAGI. This CDR3 comprises 15 residues. As DNA, the CDR3 is TGTGCCAGCAGTCAGGGGACGGTCGTTACTTATGGCTACACCTTC. This sequence encodes CASSQGTVVTYGYTF.

The rearrangement joins TRBV18 to TRBJ1-5; TRBD1 is a possible D gene (6 bases). Trimming shortened V by 4 bases and J by 5 bases, and 12 bases separated the two germline ends. Germline V gene lookup returns CDR1 KGHSH and CDR2 LQKENI. The CDR3 covers 14 residues. The CDR3 protein is CASSRGDTYQPQHF. The CDR3 coding sequence is TGTGCCAGCTCACGGGGGGACACCTATCAGCCCCAGCATTTT.